Sequencing of this TCR beta chain was carried out in a study of T cell responses to AZD1222 COVID-19 vaccine (dated by TCRdb to the early 2020s). Regarding the complete study: AZD1222 recipients whose second dose came at about 4 weeks and those whose second dose came at about 12 weeks were combined into one group, since spike-specific TCR depth and breadth did not differ between the two schedules. TCR sequencing was performed for fewer than 250 trial participants, of whom some 200 were given two doses of AZD1222 and approximately 25 were given two doses of MenACWY control vaccine. Enrollment into the trials was organized by age into subgroups of 18-55, 56-69 and 70-plus years, and those subgroups contained roughly 140, 27 and 60 TCR-sequenced participants, respectively.

The label giving this sample's time point can be read as: baseline before first vaccination. Vaccinee samples were obtained from the UK trials COV001 and COV002, which included a single-blind randomized controlled phase 2/3 trial of AZD1222 (ChAdOx1 nCoV-19) in healthy adults. For TCRbeta chain sequencing, PBMC samples from trial participants were taken at day 0 and at day 28 after the second dose. Results and caveats for the whole study, not just this receptor: Vaccine-associated CD4 TCRs spanned the whole spike protein, with dominant responses in regions 160-218 and 743-854. After two AZD1222 doses, both the breadth and the depth of spike-specific TCRs were significantly higher than at day 0 and than in MenACWY recipients. Participants were mostly white British, with more females than males. The authors suggested clonal diversity may have been underestimated. No day 14 peak-response samples were available, so repertoires were characterized only after the peak T cell response. The 56-69-year group was small, and its depth increase did not reach significance, likely because of low power. Conclusions about previously exposed vaccinees are limited, since just a handful of AZD1222 recipients were seropositive for SARS-CoV-2 at baseline. Epitopes outside the regions mutated in the B.1.351 and B.1.1.7 variants were reportedly recognized by nearly half of the unique spike-specific TCRs.

Details on this clone: Its antigen has not been determined. Base qualities are not at hand, and no much larger clone is one base apart.

V sheds 5 bases and J sheds 0 bases, leaving 23 bases between their ends. CDR1 SGHNT and CDR2 YENEEA are derived from the germline V gene. The CDR3 contains 19 residues, cysteine and phenylalanine counted. CDR3 DNA is the only sequence kept; it has 57 bases, read in frame from the first base. The CDR3 regions of human TCRbeta chains were analyzed by immunosequencing. As for how the authors treated the data: TCRs in the repertoires were compared against a reference library of SARS-CoV-2-specific TCRs that had been generated with the MIRA antigen-specificity platform. Breadth meant the fraction of unique TCRs that were SARS-CoV-2-associated, whereas depth meant the fraction of total T cells that were SARS-CoV-2-associated. Using the MIRA data, every spike-specific TCR was mapped to the spike region that the TCR reacted to and assigned to either a CD4 or a CD8 class. Log10-transformed breadth and depth values were compared by one-way ANOVA with Sidak's multiple comparisons tests. In its TCRdb copy, this immuneACCESS table keeps in-frame sequences only and misses some clones. Where compared with another copy, unresolved V genes explain less than half of these, and the others have no known cause. For V, J and clone size, that table is used; D and trimming come from the DNA. This sample is represented by more than 150,000 clones; about nine tenths of them were singletons. Together, the top ten hold approximately 1.6% of the sample.

The V and J genes are TRBV11-3 and TRBJ1-5, with the D gene call left open. This receptor was obtained from an adult in good health. Material: peripheral blood, obtained on day 0 of AZD1222 vaccination. This receptor carries the CDR3 CASSLFPGPQIDSNQPQHF. The DNA sequence is as follows: TGTGCCAGCAGCCTCTTCCCCGGGCCCCAAATTGATAGCAATCAGCCCCAGCATTTT.